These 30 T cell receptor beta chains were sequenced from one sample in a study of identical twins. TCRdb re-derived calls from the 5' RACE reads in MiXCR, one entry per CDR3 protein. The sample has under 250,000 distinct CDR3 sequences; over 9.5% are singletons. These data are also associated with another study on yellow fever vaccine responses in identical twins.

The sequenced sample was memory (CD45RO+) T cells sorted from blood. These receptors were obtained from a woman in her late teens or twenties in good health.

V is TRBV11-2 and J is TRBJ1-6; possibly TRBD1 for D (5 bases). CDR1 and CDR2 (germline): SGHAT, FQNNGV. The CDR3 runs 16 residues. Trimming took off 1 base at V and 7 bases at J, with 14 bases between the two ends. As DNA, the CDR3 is TGTGCCAGCAGCTTAGTGTCTGGGCAGGGAAATTCACCCCTCCACTTT. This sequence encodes CASSLVSGQGNSPLHF. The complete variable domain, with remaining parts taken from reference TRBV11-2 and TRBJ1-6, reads EAGVAQSPRYKIIEKRQSVAFWCNPISGHATLYWYQQILGQGPKLLIQFQNNGVVDDSQLPKDRFSAERLKGVDSTLKIQPAKLEDSAVYLCASSLVSGQGNSPLHFGNGTRLTVT.

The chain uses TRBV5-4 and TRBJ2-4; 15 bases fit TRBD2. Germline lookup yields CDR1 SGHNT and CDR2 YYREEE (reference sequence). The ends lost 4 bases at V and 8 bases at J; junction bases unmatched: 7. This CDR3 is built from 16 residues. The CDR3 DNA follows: TGTGCCAGCAGCCGAGGACTAGCGGGGGGGCAACACATTCAGTACTTC. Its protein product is CASSRGLAGGQHIQYF.

CDR3 in DNA: TGCAGTGCTAAACCCTTCAATGAGCAGTTCTTC. This sequence encodes CSAKPFNEQFF. The chain carries TRBV20-1 and TRBJ2-1; D not certain. The V and J ends lost 4 bases and 6 bases respectively, with 7 bases between them. Germline CDR1 is DFQATT and CDR2 is SNEGSKA (reference sequence). The CDR3 consists of 11 residues.

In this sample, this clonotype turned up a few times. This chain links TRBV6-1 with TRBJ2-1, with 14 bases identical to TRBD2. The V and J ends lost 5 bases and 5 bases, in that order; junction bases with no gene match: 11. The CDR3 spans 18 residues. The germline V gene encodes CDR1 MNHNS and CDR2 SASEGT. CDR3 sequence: CASSPTMTGLAGDNEQFF. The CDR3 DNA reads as TGTGCCAGCAGTCCTACCATGACGGGACTAGCGGGGGACAATGAGCAGTTCTTC.

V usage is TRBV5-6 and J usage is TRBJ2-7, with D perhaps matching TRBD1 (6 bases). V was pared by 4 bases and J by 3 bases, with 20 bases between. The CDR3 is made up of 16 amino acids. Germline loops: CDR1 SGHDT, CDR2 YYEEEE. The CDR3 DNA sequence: TGTGCCAGCAGCCTTGGTTTGAACAGGGCGAACTACGAGCAGTACTTC. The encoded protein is CASSLGLNRANYEQYF.

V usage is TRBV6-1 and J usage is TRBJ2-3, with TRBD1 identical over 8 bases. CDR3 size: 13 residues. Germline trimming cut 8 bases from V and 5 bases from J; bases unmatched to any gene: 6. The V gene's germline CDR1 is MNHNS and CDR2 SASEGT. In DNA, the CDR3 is TGTGCCAGCCGTCATACAGGGGGAGATACGCAGTATTTT. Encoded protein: CASRHTGGDTQYF.

DNA for the CDR3: TGCAGTGCTAGGGGTAGCGGGGGGATCGGGGAGCTGTTTTTT. This encodes CSARGSGGIGELFF. The chain employs TRBV20-1 and TRBJ2-2; TRBD2 aligns across 10 bases. Germline trimming cut 3 bases from V and 7 bases from J; bases unmatched to any gene: 5. The CDR3 totals 14 residues. Germline V gives CDR1 DFQATT, CDR2 SNEGSKA (reference sequence).

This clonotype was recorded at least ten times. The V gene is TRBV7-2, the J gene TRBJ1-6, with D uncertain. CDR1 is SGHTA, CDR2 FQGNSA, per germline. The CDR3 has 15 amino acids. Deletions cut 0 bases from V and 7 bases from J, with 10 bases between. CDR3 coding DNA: TGTGCCAGCAGCTTAGCTTCGCCCATAAATTCACCCCTCCACTTT. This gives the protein CASSLASPINSPLHF.

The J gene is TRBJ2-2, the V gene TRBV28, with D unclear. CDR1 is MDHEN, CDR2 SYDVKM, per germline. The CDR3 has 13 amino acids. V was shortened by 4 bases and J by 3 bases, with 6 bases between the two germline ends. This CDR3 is CASSSPYTGELFF. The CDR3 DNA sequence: TGTGCCAGCAGTTCCCCGTACACCGGGGAGCTGTTTTTT. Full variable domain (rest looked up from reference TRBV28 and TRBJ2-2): DVKVTQSSRYLVKRTGEKVFLECVQDMDHENMFWYRQDPGLGLRLIYFSYDVKMKEKGDIPEGYSVSREKKERFSLILESASTNQTSMYLCASSSPYTGELFFGEGSRLTVL.

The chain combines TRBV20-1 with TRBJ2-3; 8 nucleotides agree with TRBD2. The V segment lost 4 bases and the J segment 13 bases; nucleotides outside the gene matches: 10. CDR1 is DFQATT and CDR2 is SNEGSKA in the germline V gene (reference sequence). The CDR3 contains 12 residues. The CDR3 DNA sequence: TGCAGTGCTATCCTGACTAGCGCCTTAGAGTATTTT. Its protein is CSAILTSALEYF.

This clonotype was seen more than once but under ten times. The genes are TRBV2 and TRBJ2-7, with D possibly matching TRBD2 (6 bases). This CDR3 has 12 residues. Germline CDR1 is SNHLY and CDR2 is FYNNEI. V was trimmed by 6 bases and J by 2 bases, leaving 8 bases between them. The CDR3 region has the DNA TGTGCCAGCAGGGGACTGACCTACGAGCAGTACTTC. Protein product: CASRGLTYEQYF.

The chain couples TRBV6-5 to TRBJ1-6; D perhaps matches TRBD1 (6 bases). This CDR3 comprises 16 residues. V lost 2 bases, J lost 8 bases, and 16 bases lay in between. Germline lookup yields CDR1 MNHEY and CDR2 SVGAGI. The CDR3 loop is CASSYPGDWVDSPLHF. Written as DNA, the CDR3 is TGTGCCAGCAGTTACCCAGGGGATTGGGTGGATTCACCCCTCCACTTT.

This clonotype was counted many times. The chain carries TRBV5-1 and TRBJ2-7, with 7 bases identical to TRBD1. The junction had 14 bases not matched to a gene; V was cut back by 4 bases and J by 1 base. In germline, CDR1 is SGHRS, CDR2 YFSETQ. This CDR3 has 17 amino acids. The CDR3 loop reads CASSVDPPGQTSYEQYF. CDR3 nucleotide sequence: TGCGCCAGCAGCGTTGACCCACCGGGACAGACGTCCTACGAGCAGTACTTC.

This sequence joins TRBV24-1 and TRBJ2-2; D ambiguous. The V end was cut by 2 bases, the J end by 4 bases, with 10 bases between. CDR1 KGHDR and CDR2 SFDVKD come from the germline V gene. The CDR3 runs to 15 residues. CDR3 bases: TGTGCCACCAGTGATTCTACCCTGATCACCGGGGAGCTGTTTTTT. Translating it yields CATSDSTLITGELFF.

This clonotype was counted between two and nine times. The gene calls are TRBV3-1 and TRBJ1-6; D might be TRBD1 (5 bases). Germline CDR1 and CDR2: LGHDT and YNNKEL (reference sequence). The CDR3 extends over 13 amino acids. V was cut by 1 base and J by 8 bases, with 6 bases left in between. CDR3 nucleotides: TGTGCCAGCAGCCAAGCAGGGTATTCACCCCTCCACTTT. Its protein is CASSQAGYSPLHF. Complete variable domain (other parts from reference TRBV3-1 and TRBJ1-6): DTAVSQTPKYLVTQMGNDKSIKCEQNLGHDTMYWYKQDSKKFLKIMFSYNNKELIINETVPNRFSPKSPDKAHLNLHINSLELGDSAVYFCASSQAGYSPLHFGNGTRLTVT.

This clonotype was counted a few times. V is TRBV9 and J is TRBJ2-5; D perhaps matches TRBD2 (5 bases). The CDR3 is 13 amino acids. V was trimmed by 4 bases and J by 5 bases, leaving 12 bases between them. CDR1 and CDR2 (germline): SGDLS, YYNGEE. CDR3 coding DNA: TGTGCCAGCAGCTCCGGACTGTGGGAGACCCAGTACTTC. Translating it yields CASSSGLWETQYF.

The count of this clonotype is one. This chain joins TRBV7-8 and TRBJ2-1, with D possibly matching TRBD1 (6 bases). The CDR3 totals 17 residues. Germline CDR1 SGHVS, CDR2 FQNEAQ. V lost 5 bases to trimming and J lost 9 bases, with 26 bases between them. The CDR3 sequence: CASSALSQILQGREQFF. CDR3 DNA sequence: TGTGCCAGCAGCGCCTTATCCCAAATCCTACAGGGTCGTGAGCAGTTCTTC.

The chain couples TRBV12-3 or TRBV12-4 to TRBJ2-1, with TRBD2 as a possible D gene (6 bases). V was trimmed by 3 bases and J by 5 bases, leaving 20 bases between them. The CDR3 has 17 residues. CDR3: CASSFDLGRLGNNEQFF. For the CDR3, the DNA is TGTGCCAGCAGTTTTGATCTCGGGAGATTGGGGAACAATGAGCAGTTCTTC.

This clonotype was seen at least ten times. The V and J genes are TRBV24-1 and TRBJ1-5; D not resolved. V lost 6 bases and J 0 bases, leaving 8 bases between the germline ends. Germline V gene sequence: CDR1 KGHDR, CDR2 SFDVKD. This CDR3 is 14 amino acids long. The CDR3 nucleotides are TGTGCCACCAGTACACAGTATAGCAATCAGCCCCAGCATTTT. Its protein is CATSTQYSNQPQHF.

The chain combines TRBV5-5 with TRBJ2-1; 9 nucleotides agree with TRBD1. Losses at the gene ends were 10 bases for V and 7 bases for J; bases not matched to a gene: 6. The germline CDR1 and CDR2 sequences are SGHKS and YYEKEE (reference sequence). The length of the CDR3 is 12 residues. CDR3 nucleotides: TGTGCCGGCGGGACAGGGAGGAATGAGCAGTTCTTC. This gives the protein CAGGTGRNEQFF.

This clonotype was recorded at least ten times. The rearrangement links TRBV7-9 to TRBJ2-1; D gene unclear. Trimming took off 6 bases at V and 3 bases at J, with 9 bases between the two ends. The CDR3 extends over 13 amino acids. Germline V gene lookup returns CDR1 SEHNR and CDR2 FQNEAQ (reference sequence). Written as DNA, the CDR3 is TGTGCCAGCAGGCCCAGTCACTACAATGAGCAGTTCTTC. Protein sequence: CASRPSHYNEQFF.

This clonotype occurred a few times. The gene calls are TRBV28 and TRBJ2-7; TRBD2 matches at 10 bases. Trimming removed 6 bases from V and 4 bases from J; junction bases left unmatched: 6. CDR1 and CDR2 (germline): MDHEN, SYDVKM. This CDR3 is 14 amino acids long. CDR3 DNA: TGTGCCAGCAGCGCCACTAGCGGGATATACGAGCAGTACTTC. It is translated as CASSATSGIYEQYF.

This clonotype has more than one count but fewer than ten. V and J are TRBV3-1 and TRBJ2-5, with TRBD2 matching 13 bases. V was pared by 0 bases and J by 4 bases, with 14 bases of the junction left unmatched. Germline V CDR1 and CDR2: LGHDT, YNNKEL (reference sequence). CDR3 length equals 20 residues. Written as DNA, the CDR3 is TGTGCCAGCAGCCAAGAATTTTCACTAGCGGGAGGGCCGGGAGGAGAGACCCAGTACTTC. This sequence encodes CASSQEFSLAGGPGGETQYF.

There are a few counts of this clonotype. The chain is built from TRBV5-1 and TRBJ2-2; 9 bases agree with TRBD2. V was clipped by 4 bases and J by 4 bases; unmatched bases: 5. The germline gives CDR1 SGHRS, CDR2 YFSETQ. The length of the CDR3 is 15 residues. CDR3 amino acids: CASSSGGTTTGELFF. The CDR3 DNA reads TGCGCCAGCAGCAGCGGGGGGACTACCACCGGGGAGCTGTTTTTT. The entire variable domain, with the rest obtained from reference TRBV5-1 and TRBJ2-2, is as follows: KAGVTQTPRYLIKTRGQQVTLSCSPISGHRSVSWYQQTPGQGLQFLFEYFSETQRNKGNFPGRFSGRQFSNSRSEMNVSTLELGDSALYLCASSSGGTTTGELFFGEGSRLTVL.

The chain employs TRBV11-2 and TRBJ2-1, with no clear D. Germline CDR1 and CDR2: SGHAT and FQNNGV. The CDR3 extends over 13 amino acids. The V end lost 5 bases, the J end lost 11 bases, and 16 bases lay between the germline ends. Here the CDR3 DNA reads TGTGCCAGCAGCCCAGAAGAAACCCCCAAGCAGTTCTTC. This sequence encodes CASSPEETPKQFF.

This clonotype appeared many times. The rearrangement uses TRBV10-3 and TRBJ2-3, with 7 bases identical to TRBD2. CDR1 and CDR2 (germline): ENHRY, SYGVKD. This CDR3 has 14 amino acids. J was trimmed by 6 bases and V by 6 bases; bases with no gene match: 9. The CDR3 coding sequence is TGTGCCATCAGCGGACTAGACGGGTGGGATACGCAGTATTTT. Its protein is CAISGLDGWDTQYF.

CDR3 in amino acids: CASSYEAGGTYEQYF. The CDR3 DNA sequence: TGTGCCAGCAGTTACGAGGCCGGGGGGACCTACGAGCAGTACTTC. The chain carries TRBV6-5 and TRBJ2-7; 7 bases match TRBD2. V was clipped by 2 bases and J by 2 bases; unmatched bases: 6. This CDR3 spans 15 amino acids. Per the germline V gene, CDR1 is MNHEY and CDR2 is SVGAGI.

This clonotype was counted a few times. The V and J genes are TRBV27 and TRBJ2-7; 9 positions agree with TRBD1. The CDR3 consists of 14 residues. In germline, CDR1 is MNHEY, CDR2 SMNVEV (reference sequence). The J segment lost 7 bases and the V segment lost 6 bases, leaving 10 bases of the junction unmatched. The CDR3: CASRPQGAGLEQYF. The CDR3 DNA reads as TGTGCCAGCAGGCCACAGGGGGCTGGTTTGGAGCAGTACTTC.

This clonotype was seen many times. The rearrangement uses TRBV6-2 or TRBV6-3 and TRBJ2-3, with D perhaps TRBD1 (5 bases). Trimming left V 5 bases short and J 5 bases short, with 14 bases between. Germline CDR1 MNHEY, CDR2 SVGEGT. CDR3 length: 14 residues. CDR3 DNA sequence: TGTGCCAGCAGTATCAGGGTCGGTGGAGATACGCAGTATTTT. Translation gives CASSIRVGGDTQYF.

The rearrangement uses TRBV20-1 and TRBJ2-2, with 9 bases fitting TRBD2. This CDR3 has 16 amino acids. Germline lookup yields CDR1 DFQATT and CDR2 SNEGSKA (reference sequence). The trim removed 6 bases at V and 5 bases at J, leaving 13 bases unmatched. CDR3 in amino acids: CSAWAVSGSRTGELFF. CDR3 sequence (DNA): TGCAGTGCCTGGGCGGTTAGCGGGAGTCGTACCGGGGAGCTGTTTTTT.